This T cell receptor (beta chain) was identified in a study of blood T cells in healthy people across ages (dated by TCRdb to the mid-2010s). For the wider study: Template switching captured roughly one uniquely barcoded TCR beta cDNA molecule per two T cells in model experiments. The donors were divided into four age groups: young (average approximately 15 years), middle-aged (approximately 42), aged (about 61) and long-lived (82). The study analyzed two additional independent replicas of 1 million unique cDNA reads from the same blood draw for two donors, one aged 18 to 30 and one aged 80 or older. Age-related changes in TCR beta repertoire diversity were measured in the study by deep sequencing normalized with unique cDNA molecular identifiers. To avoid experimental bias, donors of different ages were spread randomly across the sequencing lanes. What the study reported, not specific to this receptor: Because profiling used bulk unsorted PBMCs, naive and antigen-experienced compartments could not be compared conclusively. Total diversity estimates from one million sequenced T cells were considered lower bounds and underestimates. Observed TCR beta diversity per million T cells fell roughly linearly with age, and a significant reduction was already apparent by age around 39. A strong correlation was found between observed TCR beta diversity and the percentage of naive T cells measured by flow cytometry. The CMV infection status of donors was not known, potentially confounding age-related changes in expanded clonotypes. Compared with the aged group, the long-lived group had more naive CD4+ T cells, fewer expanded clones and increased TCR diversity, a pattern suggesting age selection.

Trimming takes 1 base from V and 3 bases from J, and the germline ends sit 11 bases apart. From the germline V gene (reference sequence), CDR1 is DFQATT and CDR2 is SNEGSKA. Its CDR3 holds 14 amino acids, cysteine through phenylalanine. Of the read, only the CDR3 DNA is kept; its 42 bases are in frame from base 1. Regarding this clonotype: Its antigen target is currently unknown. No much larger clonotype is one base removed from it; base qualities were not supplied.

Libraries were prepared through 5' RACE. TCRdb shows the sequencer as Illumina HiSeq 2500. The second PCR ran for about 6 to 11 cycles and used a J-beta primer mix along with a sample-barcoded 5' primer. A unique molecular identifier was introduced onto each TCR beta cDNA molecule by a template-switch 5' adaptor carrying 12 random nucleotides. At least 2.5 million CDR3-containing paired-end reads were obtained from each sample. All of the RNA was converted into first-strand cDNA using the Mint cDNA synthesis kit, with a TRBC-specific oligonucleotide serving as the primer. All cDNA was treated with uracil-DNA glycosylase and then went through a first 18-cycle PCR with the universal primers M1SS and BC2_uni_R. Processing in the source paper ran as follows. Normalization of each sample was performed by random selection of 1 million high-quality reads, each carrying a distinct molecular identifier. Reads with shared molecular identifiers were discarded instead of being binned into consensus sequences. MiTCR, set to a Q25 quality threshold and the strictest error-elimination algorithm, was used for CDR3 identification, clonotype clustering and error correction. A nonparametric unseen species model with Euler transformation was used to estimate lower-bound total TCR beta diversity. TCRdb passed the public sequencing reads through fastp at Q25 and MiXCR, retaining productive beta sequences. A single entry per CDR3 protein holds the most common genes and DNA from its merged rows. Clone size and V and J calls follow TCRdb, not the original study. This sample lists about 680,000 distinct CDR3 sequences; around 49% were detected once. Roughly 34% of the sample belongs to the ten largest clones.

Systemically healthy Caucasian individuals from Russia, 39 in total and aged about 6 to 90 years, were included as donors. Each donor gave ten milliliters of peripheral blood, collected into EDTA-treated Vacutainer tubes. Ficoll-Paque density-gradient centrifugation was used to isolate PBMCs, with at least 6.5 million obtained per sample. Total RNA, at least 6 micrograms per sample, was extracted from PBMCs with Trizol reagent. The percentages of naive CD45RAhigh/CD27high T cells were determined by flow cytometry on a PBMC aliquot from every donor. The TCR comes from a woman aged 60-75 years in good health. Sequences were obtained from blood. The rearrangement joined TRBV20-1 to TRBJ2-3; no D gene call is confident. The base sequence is TGCAGTGCTAGAGGGGTAGATGTGACAGATACGCAGTATTTT. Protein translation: CSARGVDVTDTQYF.